This TCR beta chain was sequenced in a study of blood T cell repertoires in COVID-19. Assay used: immunoSEQ multiplex PCR; TCRdb lists only in-frame clones, some missing. The table shows around 130,000 clones, with around 80% occurring only once. V lost 6 bases to trimming and J lost 4 bases; unmatched junction nucleotides: 5. CDR1 MNHEY and CDR2 SVGAGI come from the germline V gene. The CDR3 consists of 15 residues. Sequenced sample: peripheral blood. The sequence was obtained from a human donor in a cohort sampled during active COVID-19. The chain combines TRBV6-5 with TRBJ2-1, with 11 nucleotides matching TRBD1. CDR3 coding DNA: TGTGCCAGCAGAGGGACAGGGGGTGTTTACAATGAGCAGTTCTTC. Encoded protein: CASRGTGGVYNEQFF.